This T cell receptor (beta chain) was obtained from a study of T cell responses to AZD1222 COVID-19 vaccine. Study-level findings and limits: Regions 160-218 and 743-854 dominated among vaccine-associated CD4 TCRs spanning spike. Two doses of AZD1222 preceded a rise in Spike-specific TCR breadth and depth.

This table comes from immunoSEQ multiplex PCR, and its TCRdb copy is limited to in-frame clones, with some not included. The sample carries approximately 130,000 clones, roughly 93% recorded once. With respect to this clone: The antigen remains undetermined.

Trimming removed 3 bases from V and 9 bases from J, with 16 bases in between. The CDR3 sequence is 15 residues long. The germline V gene encodes CDR1 SGDLS and CDR2 YYNGEE. The TCR was taken from an adult in good health. The genes are TRBV9 and TRBJ1-6; perhaps TRBD1 as D (6 bases). Here the sequenced sample was peripheral blood, taken on day 0 of AZD1222 vaccination. CDR3 DNA sequence: TGTGCCAGCAGCGAATCCGGTCGAGGGGGTTCACCCCTCCACTTT. Amino acids: CASSESGRGGSPLHF.